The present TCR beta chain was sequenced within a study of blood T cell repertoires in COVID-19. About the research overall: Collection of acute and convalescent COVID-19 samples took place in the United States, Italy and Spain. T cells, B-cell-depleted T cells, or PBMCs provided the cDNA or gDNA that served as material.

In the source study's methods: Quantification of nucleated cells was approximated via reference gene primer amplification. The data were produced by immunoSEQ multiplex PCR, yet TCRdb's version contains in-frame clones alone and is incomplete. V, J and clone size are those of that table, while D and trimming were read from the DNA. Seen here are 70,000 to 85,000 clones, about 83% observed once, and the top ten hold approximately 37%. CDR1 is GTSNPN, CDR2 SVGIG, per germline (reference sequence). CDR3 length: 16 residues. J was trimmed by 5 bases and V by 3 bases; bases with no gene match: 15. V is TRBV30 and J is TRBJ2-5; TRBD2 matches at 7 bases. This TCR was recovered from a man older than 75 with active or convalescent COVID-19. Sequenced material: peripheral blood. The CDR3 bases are TGTGCCTGGAGCCGAGGCGCGCGGGGAGCGGGGGAGACCCAGTACTTC. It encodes CAWSRGARGAGETQYF. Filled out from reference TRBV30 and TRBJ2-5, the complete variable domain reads SQTIHQWPATLVQPVGSPLSLECTVEGTSNPNLYWYRQAAGRGLQLLFYSVGIGQISSEVPQNLSASRPQDRQFILSSKKLLLSDSGFYLCAWSRGARGAGETQYFGPGTRLLVL.